This T cell receptor beta chain was sequenced during a study of beta chain features in type 1 diabetes. Study-level results: Researchers report that Type 1 diabetes patients had moderately but significantly shorter TCRB CDR3s across all four CD4+ subsets. Equally in patients and controls, shorter templates might have been favored by PCR. Cells with high TCR expression could be over-represented by cDNA sequencing.

All of the isolated RNA was reverse transcribed, so expressed TCRB transcripts were sequenced. Data came from immunoSEQ multiplex PCR; TCRdb stores just in-frame clones and leaves some out. Among roughly 260,000 clones listed, approximately 10% were seen once. V lost 1 base to trimming and J lost 5 bases, with 21 bases between them. The CDR3 has 17 residues. The germline V gene has CDR1 LGHNA and CDR2 YSLEER. Of note for this clone: Its specificity is not known.

This sequence was found in a man aged 25-40 years with type 1 diabetes. Sequencing was done on a sample of naive CD4+ T cells from blood. The chain couples TRBV4-3 to TRBJ2-7; D might be TRBD1 (7 bases). DNA of the CDR3: TGCGCCAGCAGCCAAGGTCAGAGACAGGGACTGATCGACGAGCAGTACTTC. Translated, it gives CASSQGQRQGLIDEQYF.